The 21 T cell receptor beta chains below come from one sample, sequenced in a study of blood T cell repertoires in COVID-19. Clones were read by immunoSEQ multiplex PCR, and TCRdb kept only the in-frame ones, dropping some. The table shows under 250,000 clones, with around 89% occurring only once. Material for sequencing was peripheral blood. All receptors derive from a woman in her thirties or forties with acute or convalescent COVID-19.

Details on this clone: The same CDR3 arises from other DNA sequences in this sample as well. The V gene is TRBV9, the J gene TRBJ1-1; D may be TRBD1 (6 bases). The V end was cut by 4 bases, the J end by 1 base, with 8 bases between. CDR3 length equals 13 residues. Germline CDR1 SGDLS, CDR2 YYNGEE. The CDR3 DNA follows: TGTGCCAGCAGCCTACAGGGGAACACTGAAGCTTTCTTT. This encodes CASSLQGNTEAFF.

The V call is TRBV24-1, the J call TRBJ2-3; perhaps TRBD2 as D (5 bases). Trimming took 1 base from V and 2 from J, leaving 9 bases between them. This CDR3 has 15 amino acids. CDR1 is KGHDR and CDR2 is SFDVKD in the germline V gene. The CDR3 is CATSDLSGTTDTQYF. The CDR3 coding sequence is TGTGCCACCAGTGATTTAAGCGGAACCACAGATACGCAGTATTTT.

This clone has a single count. V usage is TRBV2 and J usage is TRBJ1-4; D might be TRBD1 (6 bases). The germline V gene has CDR1 SNHLY and CDR2 FYNNEI. The CDR3 contains 13 residues. The germline V and J ends were trimmed by 5 bases and 5 bases, with 9 bases remaining between them. In nucleotides, the CDR3 is TGTGCCAGCAGTCGACAGGACAATGAAAAACTGTTTTTT. This translates into CASSRQDNEKLFF. Using reference TRBV2 and TRBJ1-4 for the parts outside the CDR3, the full variable domain is EPEVTQTPSHQVTQMGQEVILRCVPISNHLYFYWYRQILGQKVEFLVSFYNNEISEKSEIFDDQFSVERPDGSNFTLKIRSTKLEDSAMYFCASSRQDNEKLFFGSGTQLSVL.

The V call is TRBV5-1, the J call TRBJ2-1; 11 positions match TRBD1. The CDR3 runs to 15 residues. Trimming took 4 bases from V and 7 from J; bases not matched to a gene: 7. The germline V gene encodes CDR1 SGHRS and CDR2 YFSETQ. CDR3 in DNA: TGCGCCAGCAGCCCCCGGGACAGGGGGGAAAATGAGCAGTTCTTC. It specifies CASSPRDRGENEQFF.

This chain joins TRBV21-1 and TRBJ2-2; TRBD2 is the table's D call and was not checked against the DNA. TRBV21-1 is a pseudogene segment. The CDR3 is made up of 17 amino acids. CDR3 residues: CASSKGDSGGLTGELFF. For the CDR3, the DNA is TGTGCCAGCAGCAAAGGAGATAGCGGGGGGCTCACCGGGGAGCTGTTTTTT.

The chain recombines TRBV2 with TRBJ2-1, with D possibly matching TRBD1 (6 bases). V shed 8 bases and J shed 7 bases, with 18 bases lying between them. This CDR3 has 14 residues. Looked up from germline, CDR1 is SNHLY and CDR2 is FYNNEI. CDR3 DNA: TGTGCCAGCGGATCAATCACAGGGAGAAATGAGCAGTTCTTC. It is translated as CASGSITGRNEQFF.

The gene calls are TRBV7-8 and TRBJ1-1, with 9 bases that match TRBD1. The germline gives CDR1 SGHVS, CDR2 FQNEAQ. The CDR3 has 17 residues. The V and J ends lost 0 bases and 1 base, in that order; junction bases with no gene match: 6. DNA for the CDR3: TGTGCCAGCAGCTTAGCGCCGGGACAGGGCCCGAACACTGAAGCTTTCTTT. Protein: CASSLAPGQGPNTEAFF.

The genes are TRBV4-2 and TRBJ1-2; possible D gene TRBD1, 5 bases. Germline loops: CDR1 LGHNA, CDR2 YNFKEQ. CDR3 length: 15 amino acids. V dropped 1 base and J dropped 0 bases, with 9 bases sitting between them. The CDR3 region has the DNA TGTGCCAGCAGCCAAGGACAGTCCGCTAACTATGGCTACACCTTC. Translating gives CASSQGQSANYGYTF.

The chain joins TRBV29-1 to TRBJ1-2; D is unresolved. The CDR3 extends over 11 amino acids. Germline V lookup: CDR1 SQVTM, CDR2 ANQGSEA. The V and J ends lost 2 bases and 4 bases respectively, with 5 bases between them. The CDR3 nucleotides are TGCAGCGTTGAATCTAGCTATGGCTACACCTTC. Its protein product is CSVESSYGYTF.

This sequence joins TRBV29-1 and TRBJ1-2; tentative D call: TRBD1 (5 bases). With 1 base removed from V and 0 bases from J, the gap between germline ends came to 12 bases. The CDR3 is made up of 15 amino acids. From germline, CDR1 is SQVTM and CDR2 ANQGSEA. CDR3 DNA sequence: TGCAGCGTTGAAGGAACAGGTTCCTCTAACTATGGCTACACCTTC. Residues: CSVEGTGSSNYGYTF.

The chain uses TRBV5-6 and TRBJ2-1; D remains ambiguous. This CDR3 is built from 15 residues. With 0 bases removed from V and 1 base from J, the gap between germline ends came to 8 bases. Germline CDR1 is SGHDT and CDR2 is YYEEEE. This CDR3 is CASSLGPGSYNEQFF. The CDR3 DNA follows: TGTGCCAGCAGCTTGGGGCCTGGTTCCTACAATGAGCAGTTCTTC.

The CDR3 DNA reads TGTGCCAGCAGCCAATTCCTCGGGACAGCCTCGGGGGAGACCCAGTACTTC. It codes for CASSQFLGTASGETQYF. This chain uses TRBV14 with TRBJ2-5; the match to TRBD1 covers 7 bases. CDR1 and CDR2 (germline): SGHDN, FVKESK. V lost 2 bases and J lost 5; bases outside the gene matches: 14. The CDR3 loop spans 17 amino acids.

The V and J genes are TRBV19 and TRBJ1-3, with D maybe TRBD1 (5 bases). The CDR3 runs to 14 residues. Trimming cost V 6 bases and J 9 bases, with 18 bases left between them. CDR1 and CDR2 (germline): LNHDA, SQIVND (reference sequence). The CDR3 bases are TGTGCCAGTAGCTCGGGGAGTGCCGGGGGCACCATATATTTT. Translated, it gives CASSSGSAGGTIYF. Full variable domain (rest looked up from reference TRBV19 and TRBJ1-3): DGGITQSPKYLFRKEGQNVTLSCEQNLNHDAMYWYRQDPGQGLRLIYYSQIVNDFQKGDIAEGYSVSREKKESFPLTVTSAQKNPTAFYLCASSSGSAGGTIYFGEGSWLTVV.

The chain is built from TRBV5-4 and TRBJ2-2; maybe TRBD1 (5 bases). The germline CDR1 and CDR2 sequences are SGHNT and YYREEE (reference sequence). The CDR3 covers 12 residues. The DNA for the CDR3 is TGTGCTTTTAAGGGGCCCACCGGGGAGCTGTTTTTT. It yields the protein CAFKGPTGELFF.

The J gene is TRBJ1-2, the V gene TRBV5-5; a possible D gene is TRBD1 (5 bases). Germline V gene lookup returns CDR1 SGHKS and CDR2 YYEKEE (reference sequence). Deletions cut 6 bases from V and 4 bases from J, with 13 bases between. CDR3 length: 13 amino acids. CDR3: CASNHAGPYGYTF. CDR3 bases: TGTGCCAGCAACCACGCAGGGCCCTATGGCTACACCTTC.

Here the CDR3 DNA reads TGTGCCAGCAGGAGGTGGGGGGACACTGAAGCTTTCTTT. Translating it yields CASRRWGDTEAFF. The genes are TRBV2 and TRBJ1-1, with D perhaps matching TRBD1 (5 bases). Germline V gene data show CDR1 as SNHLY and CDR2 as FYNNEI. The CDR3 extends over 13 amino acids. Deletions cut 6 bases from V and 3 bases from J, with 11 bases between.

V usage is TRBV28 and J usage is TRBJ1-5, with 8 nucleotides matching TRBD1. With V trimmed by 6 bases and J by 0 bases, 16 bases remained unmatched. The germline V gene encodes CDR1 MDHEN and CDR2 SYDVKM. There are 19 residues in the CDR3. This chain's CDR3 is CASSHTRTGGAYSNQPQHF. CDR3 bases: TGTGCCAGCAGCCACACTAGAACAGGGGGGGCATATAGCAATCAGCCCCAGCATTTT.

This chain connects TRBV27 to TRBJ1-5; 8 bases are a match to TRBD1. CDR1 and CDR2 from the germline V gene are MNHEY and SMNVEV (reference sequence). The CDR3 covers 14 residues. Germline trimming cut 5 bases from V and 6 bases from J; bases unmatched to any gene: 6. The CDR3 DNA is TGTGCCAGCAGTATTAGACAGGGGAGTCAGCCCCAGCATTTT. Its translation is CASSIRQGSQPQHF.

A few counts support this clone. This chain joins TRBV15 and TRBJ1-6, with 8 bases aligning to TRBD1. V lost 3 bases, J lost 7 bases, and 5 bases stayed unmatched. Germline V gene data show CDR1 as LNHNV and CDR2 as YYDKDF (reference sequence). This CDR3 contains 15 residues. In DNA, the CDR3 is TGTGCCACCAGCAGGCCCGGGACAGGCAATTCACCCCTCCACTTT. Its protein is CATSRPGTGNSPLHF.

This sequence joins TRBV11-2 and TRBJ1-1; D remains ambiguous. CDR1 SGHAT and CDR2 FQNNGV come from the germline V gene. CDR3 size: 14 residues. V lost 1 base, J lost 4 bases, and 10 bases lay in between. In DNA, the CDR3 is TGTGCCAGCAGCTTAGGGTCGGGTCCCACTGAAGCTTTCTTT. This encodes CASSLGSGPTEAFF.

This chain joins TRBV9 and TRBJ1-4; 8 bases are a match to TRBD1. Germline V CDR1 and CDR2: SGDLS, YYNGEE. The CDR3 totals 16 residues. V gave up 6 bases and J gave up 4 bases; unmatched junction bases: 11. CDR3 nucleotide sequence: TGTGCCAGCACCCGATTAGGGGGACAGGATAATGAAAAACTGTTTTTT. It yields the protein CASTRLGGQDNEKLFF.